This paragraph covers one TCR beta chain sequence. Measured with immunoSEQ multiplex PCR; TCRdb has only the in-frame clones, and not every one. The sample consists of under 200,000 clones, more than 75% of them appearing once. This specimen belongs to a study of blood T cell repertoires in COVID-19. The clonotype originates from a man aged 40-55 years with active or convalescent COVID-19. Sequenced sample: peripheral blood.

CDR3: CASSQVTGGTPYGYTF. The CDR3, as DNA: TGCGCCAGCAGCCAAGTGACAGGGGGGACCCCCTATGGCTACACCTTC. The chain couples TRBV4-3 to TRBJ1-2, with 9 positions matching TRBD1. The CDR3 is 16 residues long. Unmatched junction bases numbered 7, after V lost 1 base and J lost 4 bases. Germline loops: CDR1 LGHNA, CDR2 YSLEER.